This T cell receptor (beta chain) was documented in a study of radiotherapy plus CTLA-4 blockade in lung cancer. In regard to this clone: Its specificity is not known.

Whole-study results and caveats: Early blood T cell clone changes and increased post-radiation serum interferon-beta were reportedly the strongest response predictors.

V was pared by 4 bases and J by 7 bases, with 8 bases of the junction left unmatched. The CDR3 covers 14 residues. Germline CDR1 reads SGHRS; CDR2 reads YFSETQ. Assay used: immunoSEQ multiplex PCR; TCRdb lists only in-frame clones, some missing. The data contain approximately 81,000 clones, about 78% of them singletons. The V and J genes are TRBV5-1 and TRBJ2-1; 7 bases map to TRBD1. The sequence derives from a human donor with non-small cell lung cancer who had a partial response to radiotherapy plus ipilimumab. Some clones in this sample may be carry-over from other donors' samples. Sequenced material: peripheral blood, taken from a patient treated with radiotherapy plus ipilimumab. The CDR3 DNA sequence: TGCGCCAGCAGCCAAAAGACAGGGCAGAATGAGCAGTTCTTC. Its protein is CASSQKTGQNEQFF.